Below are 3 T cell receptor beta chains sequenced from a single sample in a study of shared clonotypes between healthy human individuals. Clones were sequenced by immunoSEQ multiplex PCR, and TCRdb holds only the in-frame ones, with some missing. The repertoire has under 200,000 clones, about 93% of them found once; the top ten carry approximately 0.07%. The specimen was naive CD4+ T cells sorted from blood. Subset here: CD45RA+ positively selected. The receptors were gathered from a woman aged 25-40 years in good health.

The V gene is TRBV27, the J gene TRBJ2-5; a possible D gene is TRBD2 (6 bases). The DNA matches TRBJ2-7 better at its end, which makes the J call doubtful. Germline V CDR1 and CDR2: MNHEY, SMNVEV (reference sequence). This CDR3 region has 14 residues. CDR3 sequence: CASSPPSEIGEQYF. The CDR3 DNA sequence: TGTGCCAGCAGCCCACCTAGCGAAATCGGCGAGCAGTACTTC.

V and J are TRBV5-1 and TRBJ2-5, with D hard to call. Germline CDR1 is SGHRS and CDR2 is YFSETQ. The length of the CDR3 is 15 residues. The V end lost 0 bases, the J end lost 2 bases, and 11 bases lay between the germline ends. This chain's CDR3 is CASSLEPYLQETQYF. The CDR3 DNA sequence: TGCGCCAGCAGCTTGGAGCCCTACTTGCAAGAGACCCAGTACTTC. The complete variable domain, with remaining parts taken from reference TRBV5-1 and TRBJ2-5, reads KAGVTQTPRYLIKTRGQQVTLSCSPISGHRSVSWYQQTPGQGLQFLFEYFSETQRNKGNFPGRFSGRQFSNSRSEMNVSTLELGDSALYLCASSLEPYLQETQYFGPGTRLLVL.

This chain joins TRBV5-1 and TRBJ1-4; 7 bases map to TRBD1. There are 15 residues in the CDR3. V was clipped by 7 bases and J by 4 bases; unmatched bases: 10. The germline gives CDR1 SGHRS, CDR2 YFSETQ. The CDR3 reads CASGPSGTVNEKLFF. CDR3 in DNA: TGCGCCAGCGGGCCCTCCGGGACAGTTAATGAAAAACTGTTTTTT.